The text below deals with one T cell receptor beta chain. Its antigen is unknown. Healthy Caucasian individuals from Russia aged 6 to 90 served as donors. This record belongs to a study of blood T cells in healthy people across ages. Overall study results and limits: Researchers deemed the diversity estimates from one million T cells underestimates.

Combining a sample-barcoded 5' primer with a J-beta primer mix, a second PCR ran for about 7 to 11 cycles. Per sample, CDR3-containing paired-end reads numbered at least 3 million. TCRdb reprocessed the 5' RACE reads with MiXCR, giving one entry per CDR3 protein. The sample holds hundreds of thousands of distinct CDR3 sequences, 20% to 25% seen once. This CDR3 spans 16 amino acids. Trimming removed 1 base from V and 0 bases from J, with 14 bases in between. CDR1 SGHRS and CDR2 YFSETQ come from the germline V gene. The same sample was also studied in work on T cells of mothers and their children. According to that study: The authors detected no persistent microchimeric T cell clones.

This receptor was taken from a boy aged 10-17 years in good health. The V call is TRBV5-1, the J call TRBJ2-7; D unclear. The sequenced material came from blood. The CDR3 DNA reads as TGCGCCAGCAGCTTGAAGTCCACTTTTAGCTCCTACGAGCAGTACTTC. This codes for CASSLKSTFSSYEQYF.